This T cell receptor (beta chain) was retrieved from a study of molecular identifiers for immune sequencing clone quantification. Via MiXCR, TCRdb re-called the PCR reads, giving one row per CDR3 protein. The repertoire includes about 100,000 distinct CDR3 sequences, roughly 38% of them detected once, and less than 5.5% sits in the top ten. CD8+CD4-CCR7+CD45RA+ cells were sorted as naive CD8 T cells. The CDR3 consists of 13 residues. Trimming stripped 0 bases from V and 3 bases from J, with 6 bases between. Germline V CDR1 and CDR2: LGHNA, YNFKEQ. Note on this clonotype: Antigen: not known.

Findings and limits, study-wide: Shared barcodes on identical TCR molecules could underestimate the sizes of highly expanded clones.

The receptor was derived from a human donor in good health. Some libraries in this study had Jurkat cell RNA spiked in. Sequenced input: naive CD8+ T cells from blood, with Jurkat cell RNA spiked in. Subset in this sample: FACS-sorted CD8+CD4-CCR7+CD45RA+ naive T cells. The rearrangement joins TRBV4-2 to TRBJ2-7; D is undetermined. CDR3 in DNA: TGTGCCAGCAGCCAAGATCGGATCTACGAGCAGTACTTC. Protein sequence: CASSQDRIYEQYF.